This T cell receptor (beta chain) was documented in a study of blood T cell repertoires in COVID-19. Study-level information: Samples taken during acute and convalescent COVID-19 were collected in the United States, Italy and Spain. T cells, B-cell-depleted T cells, or PBMCs provided the cDNA or gDNA that served as material.

Authors' analysis steps: Reference gene primer amplification gave nucleated cell count estimates. Generated by immunoSEQ multiplex PCR, the TCRdb table keeps only in-frame clones and is missing some. The DNA was the basis for D and trimming; V, J and clone size are from that table. The table lists roughly 100,000 clones, 90% to 95% of them singletons. CDR3 size: 16 residues. The J segment lost 7 bases and the V segment lost 3 bases, leaving 10 bases of the junction unmatched. The germline V gene encodes CDR1 LNHNV and CDR2 YYDKDF (reference sequence). The chain employs TRBV15 and TRBJ2-1; 9 bases fit TRBD1. Sequenced input: peripheral blood. This receptor was taken from a human donor in a cohort sampled during active COVID-19. CDR3 protein: CATSRTATGGWNEQFF. CDR3 nucleotide sequence: TGTGCCACCAGCAGGACAGCGACAGGGGGATGGAATGAGCAGTTCTTC. Full variable domain (rest looked up from reference TRBV15 and TRBJ2-1): DAMVIQNPRYQVTQFGKPVTLSCSQTLNHNVMYWYQQKSSQAPKLLFHYYDKDFNNEADTPDNFQSRRPNTSFCFLDIRSPGLGDTAMYLCATSRTATGGWNEQFFGPGTRLTVL.